This TCR beta chain comes out of a study of cytomegalovirus exposure and HLA in healthy donors. The donors belonged to the roughly 130-subject validation cohort, separate from the approximately 700-subject first cohort. This table comes from immunoSEQ multiplex PCR, and its TCRdb copy is limited to in-frame clones, with some not included. The sample has about 350,000 clones, approximately 90% seen once. There are 15 residues in the CDR3. Germline lookup yields CDR1 SEHNR and CDR2 FQNEAQ (reference sequence). The V end lost 4 bases, the J end lost 5 bases, and 15 bases lay between the germline ends. Sequencing input: PBMCs. This rearrangement joins TRBV7-9 to TRBJ2-1, with D perhaps matching TRBD1 (6 bases). The sequence derives from a woman in her thirties in good health and CMV-seropositive. CDR3 sequence: CASSSQGLGDNEQFF. The DNA for the CDR3 is TGTGCCAGCAGCTCACAGGGCTTGGGTGACAATGAGCAGTTCTTC.